The rows below give T cell receptor beta chains drawn from one sample of a study of vaccination effects on CD4 cells after COVID-19. Data came from immunoSEQ multiplex PCR; TCRdb stores just in-frame clones and leaves some out. This sample has about 70,000 clones, with roughly 73% found just once. Antigens for these TCRs are unknown. The source was CD4+ T cells from PBMCs cultured with HIV peptides, collected before COVID-19 vaccination. These receptor sequences come from a human donor who had a prior SARS-CoV-2 infection. Both conserved end residues are part of each CDR3. Fields, in order: V gene, J gene, CDR3 length, CDR3 protein.

>TRBV11-3|TRBJ1-2|16
CASSARQGIRFYGYTF
>TRBV5-1|TRBJ2-5|13
CASSLSPPETQYF
>TRBV6-2/TRBV6-3|TRBJ2-7|11
CASSPSDEQYF